Reported below is one T cell receptor (beta chain). Antigen unknown. The source of the sample is a study of T cell responses to AZD1222 COVID-19 vaccine. The assay was immunoSEQ multiplex PCR, and TCRdb's table has in-frame clones only and misses some. The sample consists of 120,000 or so clones, 75% to 90% of them appearing once. Study outcomes and limitations: Spike-specific TCR repertoires showed rising breadth and depth after two AZD1222 doses. Spike was spanned by vaccine-associated CD4 TCRs, which were dominant at 160-218 and 743-854.

With 6 bases removed from V and 3 bases from J, the gap between germline ends came to 11 bases. From germline, CDR1 is SGHTA and CDR2 FQGNSA. This CDR3 contains 13 residues. This rearrangement joins TRBV7-2 to TRBJ1-1, with unresolved D. The clonotype originates from an adult in good health. The material was peripheral blood, obtained on day 0 of AZD1222 vaccination. The CDR3 spells CASRVQIDTEAFF. The CDR3 DNA reads as TGTGCCAGCAGGGTACAGATAGACACTGAAGCTTTCTTT.